Detailed here is one T cell receptor (beta chain). Uncontrolled infection, other autoimmune disease, pregnancy or lactation disqualified patients from enrolment. This entry comes from a study of T cells in Graves' hyperthyroidism and ophthalmopathy. As for the study in general: The blood sample was taken at first diagnosis, before treatment began.

The ends were cut back, 0 bases at V and 18 bases at J, with 4 bases in the middle. The CDR3 length is 9 residues. Germline V gene data show CDR1 as SGDLS and CDR2 as YYNGEE. RNA transcripts served as the template for amplifying TCR beta CDR3 regions. Using the HTBI primer set, a first-round RT-PCR was run on the TCR CDR3. TCRdb re-analysed the multiplex PCR reads in MiXCR, keeping a single row per CDR3 protein. The repertoire consists of around 800,000 distinct CDR3 sequences, with roughly 40% occurring once and the leading ten covering approximately 8.7%. This TCR was recovered from a young man with Graves' hyperthyroidism. Sequencing input: blood. The chain couples TRBV9 to TRBJ2-6; D ambiguous. CDR3 in amino acids: CASSVGRTF. The CDR3 coding sequence is TGTGCCAGCAGCGTAGGACGGACTTTC. The variable domain in full, completed from reference TRBV9 and TRBJ2-6, reads DSGVTQTPKHLITATGQRVTLRCSPRSGDLSVYWYQQSLDQGLQFLIQYYNGEERAKGNILERFSAQQFPDLHSELNLSSLELGDSALYFCASSVGRTFGAGSRLTVL.